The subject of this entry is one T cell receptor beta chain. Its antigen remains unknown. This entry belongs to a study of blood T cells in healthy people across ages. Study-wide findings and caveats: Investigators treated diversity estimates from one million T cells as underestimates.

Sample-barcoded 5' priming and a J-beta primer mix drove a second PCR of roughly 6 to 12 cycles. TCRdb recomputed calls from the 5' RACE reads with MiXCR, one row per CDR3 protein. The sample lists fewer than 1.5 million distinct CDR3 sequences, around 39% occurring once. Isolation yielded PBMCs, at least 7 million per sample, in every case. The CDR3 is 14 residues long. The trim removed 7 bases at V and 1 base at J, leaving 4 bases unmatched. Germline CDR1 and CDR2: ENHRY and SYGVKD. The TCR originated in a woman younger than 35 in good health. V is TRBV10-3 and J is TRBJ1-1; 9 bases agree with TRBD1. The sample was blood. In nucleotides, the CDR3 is TGTGCCATCATGGGGGACAGGGAGAACACTGAAGCTTTCTTT. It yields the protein CAIMGDRENTEAFF.